Listed below are T cell receptor beta chains from one sample, sequenced in a study of cytotoxic CD8 clonotypes in ibrutinib-treated CLL. Using immunoSEQ multiplex PCR, the repertoire was profiled, and TCRdb retains in-frame clones only, with some absent. The sample has 55,000 to 85,000 clones; approximately 90% are singletons. The sample here was PBMCs, taken after 12 months of ibrutinib treatment. These receptors were obtained from a human donor with chronic lymphocytic leukemia. Each CDR3 is given with its conserved first and last residue. D genes are given only for firm matches. Part of the rows lack a size; the others show once, few, many or a class for expanded clones.

TRBJ1-5 | TRBV9 | - | - | CASTLGTERGQPQHF | TGTGCCAGCACCCTAGGGACTGAGAGGGGTCAGCCCCAGCATTTT
TRBJ2-3 | TRBV5-1 | - | - | CASSLVTATSTDTQYF | TGCGCCAGCAGCTTGGTGACAGCCACGAGCACAGATACGCAGTATTTT
TRBJ2-1 | TRBV7-6 | - | TRBD2 | CASSLSTSGKQFF | TGTGCCAGCAGCTTAAGCACTAGCGGTAAGCAGTTCTTC
TRBJ1-3 | TRBV4-2 | - | - | CASSQGPHSGNTIYF | TGTGCCAGCAGCCAAGGACCTCACTCTGGAAACACCATATATTTT
TRBJ2-5 | TRBV2 | few | - | CASSGRVETQYF | TGTGCCAGCAGTGGCAGGGTTGAGACCCAGTACTTC
TRBJ1-2 | TRBV6-5 | - | - | CASSYSSIGAGYTF | TGTGCCAGCAGTTACTCGAGCATCGGGGCCGGCTACACCTTC
TRBJ2-7 | TRBV5-1 | - | - | CASSLDSRNYEQYF | TGCGCCAGCAGCTTGGACAGTAGGAACTACGAGCAGTACTTC
TRBJ2-7 | TRBV5-6 | - | - | CASSLGLPPYEQYF | TGTGCCAGCAGCTTGGGGCTGCCGCCCTACGAGCAGTACTTC
TRBJ2-7 | TRBV5-1 | once | - | CASSLGPSAEQYF | TGCGCCAGCAGCTTAGGCCCCTCCGCCGAGCAGTACTTC
TRBJ1-3 | TRBV9 | - | TRBD1 | CASSITGQGAGNTIYF | TGTGCCAGCAGCATAACGGGACAGGGGGCGGGAAACACCATATATTTT
TRBJ1-1 | TRBV7-9 | - | TRBD1 | CASREGGTGGRYTEAFF | TGTGCCAGCAGGGAAGGCGGGACAGGGGGCCGGTACACTGAAGCTTTCTTT
TRBJ2-7 | TRBV5-4 | - | TRBD1 | CASSLATGGRDEQYF | TGTGCCAGCAGCTTGGCAACAGGGGGAAGGGACGAGCAGTACTTC
TRBJ2-2 | TRBV9 | - | TRBD2 | CASSVAPSGRIRELFF | TGTGCCAGCAGCGTAGCTCCTAGCGGGAGAATCCGGGAGCTGTTTTTT
TRBJ1-1 | TRBV6-5 | once | - | CASTADPNTEAFF | TGTGCCAGCACAGCAGATCCTAACACTGAAGCTTTCTTT
TRBJ2-5 | TRBV18 | - | TRBD2 | CASSPLSAGVGQETQYF | TGTGCCAGCTCACCACTTAGCGCGGGAGTAGGCCAAGAGACCCAGTACTTC
TRBJ2-1 | TRBV28 | - | - | CASRLNRGGRYNEQFF | TGTGCCAGCAGGTTGAACAGGGGGGGACGCTACAATGAGCAGTTCTTC
TRBJ2-1 | TRBV13 | - | TRBD1 | CASSSGTVNEQFF | TGTGCCAGCAGCTCCGGGACAGTGAATGAGCAGTTCTTC
TRBJ1-2 | TRBV5-1 | - | - | CASSLGQDGYGYTF | TGCGCCAGCAGCTTGGGACAGGATGGATATGGCTACACCTTC
TRBJ2-3 | TRBV2 | - | - | CASSAEGVSTDTQYF | TGTGCCAGCAGTGCTGAGGGAGTGAGCACAGATACGCAGTATTTT
TRBJ2-1 | TRBV29-1 | - | - | CSVPVRNEQFF | TGCAGCGTCCCTGTTCGCAATGAGCAGTTCTTC
TRBJ2-1 | TRBV7-9 | - | - | CASSLASSGYSADEQFF | TGTGCCAGCAGCTTAGCGTCCAGCGGATACAGTGCCGATGAGCAGTTCTTC
TRBJ2-2 | TRBV5-1 | - | - | CASSFQNGELFF | TGCGCCAGCAGCTTTCAGAACGGGGAGCTGTTTTTT
TRBJ1-1 | TRBV6-5 | - | - | CASSKGTEAFF | TGTGCCAGCAGTAAGGGGACTGAAGCTTTCTTT
TRBJ2-7 | TRBV7-9 | - | - | CASSLALGEEYF | TGTGCCAGCAGCTTAGCGTTGGGGGAAGAGTACTTC
TRBJ2-4 | TRBV28 | once | - | CASGLQGNIQYF | TGTGCCAGCGGATTGCAGGGGAACATTCAGTACTTC
TRBJ2-5 | TRBV6-6 | - | TRBD2 | CASSSGTSGLQETQYF | TGTGCCAGCAGTTCCGGGACTAGCGGATTACAAGAGACCCAGTACTTC
TRBJ2-1 | TRBV19 | - | - | CASSIMGRPGYNEQFF | TGTGCCAGTAGTATCATGGGCCGACCGGGGTACAATGAGCAGTTCTTC
TRBJ1-4 | TRBV6-1 | - | - | CASSDGNWGGGEKLFF | TGTGCCAGCAGTGATGGGAATTGGGGCGGTGGTGAAAAACTGTTTTTT
TRBJ2-1 | TRBV5-6 | - | TRBD2 | CASSWGTSGNHGEQFF | TGTGCCAGCAGCTGGGGGACTAGCGGGAATCATGGTGAGCAGTTCTTC
TRBJ1-1 | TRBV6-5 | once | - | CASSYLTGTRGTEAFF | TGTGCCAGCAGTTACCTAACAGGGACGAGGGGCACTGAAGCTTTCTTT
TRBJ2-1 | TRBV27 | - | - | CASTLGGPHNEQFF | TGTGCCAGCACCTTGGGCGGGCCACACAATGAGCAGTTCTTC
TRBJ2-7 | TRBV27 | - | TRBD1 | CASSTPHRGSPYEQYF | TGTGCCAGCAGCACCCCCCACAGGGGGAGTCCCTACGAGCAGTACTTC
TRBJ1-5 | TRBV27 | - | - | CASSPDSGGNQPQHF | TGTGCCAGCAGTCCCGATAGTGGGGGAAATCAGCCCCAGCATTTT
TRBJ1-5 | TRBV28 | - | TRBD1 | CASRSTGGNQPQHF | TGTGCCAGCAGATCGACAGGGGGAAATCAGCCCCAGCATTTT
TRBJ2-7 | TRBV28 | - | - | CASNARGRTEQYF | TGTGCCAGTAATGCACGGGGCCGTACAGAGCAGTACTTC
TRBJ2-1 | TRBV19 | - | - | CASSITAGATYNEQFF | TGTGCCAGTAGTATCACTGCAGGGGCCACCTACAATGAGCAGTTCTTC
TRBJ1-1 | TRBV11-3 | - | - | CASSPLIPGRARHTEAFF | TGTGCCAGCAGCCCACTAATACCGGGGAGGGCACGTCACACTGAAGCTTTCTTT
TRBJ2-7 | TRBV29-1 | - | - | CSVATFDEQYF | TGCAGCGTTGCCACATTCGACGAGCAGTACTTC
TRBJ1-2 | TRBV30 | - | - | CAWSVLRGRIGYTF | TGTGCCTGGAGTGTACTGAGGGGGAGGATTGGCTACACCTTC
TRBJ2-3 | TRBV28 | - | TRBD2 | CASSPLGAGGTDTQYF | TGTGCCAGCAGCCCCTTGGGAGCGGGAGGGACAGATACGCAGTATTTT
TRBJ2-1 | TRBV5-1 | once | TRBD2 | CASSLQRETYNEQFF | TGCGCCAGCAGCTTGCAGCGGGAGACCTACAATGAGCAGTTCTTC
TRBJ2-1 | TRBV6-5 | once | TRBD1 | CASSRPWDRGSEQFF | TGTGCCAGCAGCCGGCCCTGGGACAGGGGAAGTGAGCAGTTCTTC
TRBJ2-5 | TRBV5-6 | once | - | CASSSLTGRFRETQYF | TGTGCCAGCAGCTCACTGACAGGGAGGTTTCGGGAGACCCAGTACTTC
TRBJ1-1 | TRBV19 | - | - | CASSIALPAEAFF | TGTGCCAGTAGTATAGCCCTGCCAGCAGAAGCTTTCTTT
TRBJ2-7 | TRBV18 | - | - | CASSPRPGQSSTHEQYF | TGTGCCAGCTCACCACGCCCGGGACAAAGTAGTACCCACGAGCAGTACTTC
TRBJ2-7 | TRBV10-2 | - | TRBD2 | CASRGSGTFYEQYF | TGCGCCAGCAGGGGGAGCGGGACCTTCTACGAGCAGTACTTC
TRBJ1-5 | TRBV6-5 | - | - | CASSPYSSNQPQHF | TGTGCCAGCAGTCCATACTCCAGCAATCAGCCCCAGCATTTT
TRBJ1-1 | TRBV14 | - | - | CASSHLVSTEAFF | TGTGCCAGCAGCCACTTGGTTTCGACTGAAGCTTTCTTT
TRBJ2-7 | TRBV28 | - | TRBD1 | CASSLTGEPYEQYF | TGTGCCAGCAGTTTGACAGGGGAGCCCTACGAGCAGTACTTC
TRBJ1-1 | TRBV18 | few | TRBD1 | CASSPGQGTEAFF | TGTGCCAGCTCACCCGGACAGGGGACTGAAGCTTTCTTT
TRBJ2-3 | TRBV2 | - | - | CASSEENTDTQYF | TGTGCCAGCAGTGAAGAGAACACAGATACGCAGTATTTT
TRBJ2-3 | TRBV6-1 | - | TRBD1 | CASRDRVTDTQYF | TGTGCCAGCAGAGACAGGGTTACAGATACGCAGTATTTT